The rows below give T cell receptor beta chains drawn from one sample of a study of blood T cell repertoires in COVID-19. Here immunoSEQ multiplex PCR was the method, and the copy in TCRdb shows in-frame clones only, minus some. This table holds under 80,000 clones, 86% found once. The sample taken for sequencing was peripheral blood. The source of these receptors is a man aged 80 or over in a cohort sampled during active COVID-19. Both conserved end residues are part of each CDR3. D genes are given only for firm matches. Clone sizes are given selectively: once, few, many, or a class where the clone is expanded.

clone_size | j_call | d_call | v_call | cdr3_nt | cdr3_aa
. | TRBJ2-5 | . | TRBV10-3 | TGTGCCATCAGGCAGCGAGCTTCTGTTTCGGAGACCCAGTACTTC | CAIRQRASVSETQYF
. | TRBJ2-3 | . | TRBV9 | TGTGCCAGCAGCGTAGGCGGGGGGGCAGGGGGCTCAGATACGCAGTATTTT | CASSVGGGAGGSDTQYF
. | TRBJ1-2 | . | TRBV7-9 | TGTGCCAGCAGCTTTCTATATGGCTACACCTTC | CASSFLYGYTF
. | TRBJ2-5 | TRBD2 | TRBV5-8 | TGTGCCAGCAGCGAAAAGACTAGCGGGGGGGCAGGACAGACCCAGTACTTC | CASSEKTSGGAGQTQYF
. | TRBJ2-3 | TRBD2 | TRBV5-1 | TGCGCCAGCAGCTTGGCTAGCGGCAACACAGATACGCAGTATTTT | CASSLASGNTDTQYF
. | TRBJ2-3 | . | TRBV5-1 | TGCGCCAGCAGCTTGGTTCCGGGAAGCACAGATACGCAGTATTTT | CASSLVPGSTDTQYF
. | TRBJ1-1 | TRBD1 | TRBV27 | TGTGCCAGCGCATCCGGGACAGCCGAAATGAACACTGAAGCTTTCTTT | CASASGTAEMNTEAFF
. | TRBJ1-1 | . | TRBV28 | TGTGCCAGCCCAAAACCCACAGGCCAGGGGACTGAAGCTTTCTTT | CASPKPTGQGTEAFF
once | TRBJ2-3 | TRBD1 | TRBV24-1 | TGTGCCACCAGTGGTCGCTCAGGGGGCGGCCCAGATACGCAGTATTTT | CATSGRSGGGPDTQYF
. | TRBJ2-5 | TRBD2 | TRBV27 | TGTGCCAGCAGTTCAGGCCCGACTAGCGGGGGTAGAGAGACCCAGTACTTC | CASSSGPTSGGRETQYF
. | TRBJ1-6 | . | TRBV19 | TGTGCCAGTACCCCCCGGTTCTATAATTCACCCCTCCACTTT | CASTPRFYNSPLHF
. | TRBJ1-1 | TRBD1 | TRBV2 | TGTGCCAGCAGTGAAAAGAACAGGGGGCAAAGAGCTTTCTTT | CASSEKNRGQRAFF
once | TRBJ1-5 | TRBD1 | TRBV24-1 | TGTGCCACCAGTGATACCGTGACAGGGGGCCGTCAGCCCCAGCATTTT | CATSDTVTGGRQPQHF